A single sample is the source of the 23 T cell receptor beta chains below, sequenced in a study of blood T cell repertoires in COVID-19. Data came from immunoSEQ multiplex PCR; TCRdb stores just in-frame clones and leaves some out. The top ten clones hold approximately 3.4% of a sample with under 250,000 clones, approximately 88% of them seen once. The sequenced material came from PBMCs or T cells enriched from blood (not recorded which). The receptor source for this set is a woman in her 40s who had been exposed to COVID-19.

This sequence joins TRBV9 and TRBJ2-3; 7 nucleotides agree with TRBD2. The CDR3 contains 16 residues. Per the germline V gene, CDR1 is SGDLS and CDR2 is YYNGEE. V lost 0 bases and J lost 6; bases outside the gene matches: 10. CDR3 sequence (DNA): TGTGCCAGCAGCGTAGGTGGGAGGGCCCTGGTCGATACGCAGTATTTT. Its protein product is CASSVGGRALVDTQYF. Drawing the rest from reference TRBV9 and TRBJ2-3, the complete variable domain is DSGVTQTPKHLITATGQRVTLRCSPRSGDLSVYWYQQSLDQGLQFLIQYYNGEERAKGNILERFSAQQFPDLHSELNLSSLELGDSALYFCASSVGGRALVDTQYFGPGTRLTVL.

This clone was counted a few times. The chain's CDR3 is CASSLLESYTF. The CDR3 region has the DNA TGTGCCAGCAGTTTACTGGAGAGCTACACCTTC. This chain links TRBV12-3 or TRBV12-4 with TRBJ1-2, with D unresolved. Trimming stripped 2 bases from V and 9 bases from J, with 7 bases between. The CDR3 loop spans 11 amino acids.

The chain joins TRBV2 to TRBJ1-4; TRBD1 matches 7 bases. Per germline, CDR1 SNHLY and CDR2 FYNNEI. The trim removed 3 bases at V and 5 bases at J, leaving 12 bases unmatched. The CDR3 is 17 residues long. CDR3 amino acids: CASSDTLLGTVNEKLFF. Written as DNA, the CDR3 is TGTGCCAGCAGTGACACTCTGCTAGGGACAGTCAATGAAAAACTGTTTTTT. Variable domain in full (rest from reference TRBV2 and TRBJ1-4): EPEVTQTPSHQVTQMGQEVILRCVPISNHLYFYWYRQILGQKVEFLVSFYNNEISEKSEIFDDQFSVERPDGSNFTLKIRSTKLEDSAMYFCASSDTLLGTVNEKLFFGSGTQLSVL.

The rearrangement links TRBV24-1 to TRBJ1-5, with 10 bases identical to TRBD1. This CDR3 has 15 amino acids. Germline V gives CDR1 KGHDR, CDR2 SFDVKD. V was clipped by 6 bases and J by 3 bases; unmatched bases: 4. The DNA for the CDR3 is TGTGCCACCAGTCCAGGGACAGGGGACAATCAGCCCCAGCATTTT. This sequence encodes CATSPGTGDNQPQHF.

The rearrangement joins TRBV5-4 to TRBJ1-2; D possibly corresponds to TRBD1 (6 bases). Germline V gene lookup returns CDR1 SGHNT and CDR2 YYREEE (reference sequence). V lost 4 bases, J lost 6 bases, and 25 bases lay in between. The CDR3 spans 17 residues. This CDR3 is CASSLEIVGRGYDGYTF. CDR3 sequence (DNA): TGTGCCAGCAGCCTGGAAATCGTAGGCAGGGGATATGATGGCTACACCTTC.

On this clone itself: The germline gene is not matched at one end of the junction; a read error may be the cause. CDR3 amino acids: CASSLVRDEQFF. DNA for the CDR3: TGTGCCAGCAGCCTAGTCAGGGATGAGCAGTTCTTC. V is TRBV5-1 and J is TRBJ2-1; D might be TRBD1 (5 bases). This CDR3 has 12 residues. Germline CDR1 and CDR2: SGHRS and YFSETQ.

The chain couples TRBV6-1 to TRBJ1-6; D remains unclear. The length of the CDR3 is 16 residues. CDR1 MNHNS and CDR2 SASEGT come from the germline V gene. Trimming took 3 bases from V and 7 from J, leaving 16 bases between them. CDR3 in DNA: TGTGCCAGCAGTGAGCGACGGGTAAACGGCAATTCACCCCTCCACTTT. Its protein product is CASSERRVNGNSPLHF.

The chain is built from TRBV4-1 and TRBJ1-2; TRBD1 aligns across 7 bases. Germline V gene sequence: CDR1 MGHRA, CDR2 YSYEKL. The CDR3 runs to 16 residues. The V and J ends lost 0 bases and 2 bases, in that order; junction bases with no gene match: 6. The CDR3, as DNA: TGCGCCAGCAGCCAAGATTCGACAGGGCGCAACTATGGCTACACCTTC. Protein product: CASSQDSTGRNYGYTF.

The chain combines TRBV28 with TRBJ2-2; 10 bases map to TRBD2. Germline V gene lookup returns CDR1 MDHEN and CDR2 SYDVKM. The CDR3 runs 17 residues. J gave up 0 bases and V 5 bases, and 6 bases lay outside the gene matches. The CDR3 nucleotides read TGTGCCAGCAGTCTTAGCGGGAGGTTCGCGAACACCGGGGAGCTGTTTTTT. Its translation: CASSLSGRFANTGELFF.

The CDR3 here is CASSLYRVPGNTIYF. DNA of the CDR3: TGTGCCAGCAGCTTATACCGGGTTCCTGGAAACACCATATATTTT. This sequence joins TRBV11-3 and TRBJ1-3; D ambiguous. Germline V gives CDR1 SGHNT, CDR2 YENEEA. V was cut by 2 bases and J by 2 bases, with 10 bases left in between. CDR3 length equals 15 residues.

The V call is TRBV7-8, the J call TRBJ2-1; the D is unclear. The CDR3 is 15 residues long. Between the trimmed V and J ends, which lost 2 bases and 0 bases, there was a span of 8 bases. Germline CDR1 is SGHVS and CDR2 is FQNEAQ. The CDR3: CASSLTVRSYNEQFF. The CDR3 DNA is TGTGCCAGCAGCTTAACTGTGCGCTCCTACAATGAGCAGTTCTTC.

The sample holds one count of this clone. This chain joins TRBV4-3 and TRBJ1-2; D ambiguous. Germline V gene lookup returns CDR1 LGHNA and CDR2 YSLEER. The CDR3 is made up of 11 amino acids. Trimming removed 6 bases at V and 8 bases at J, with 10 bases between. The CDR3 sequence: CASSSGLGYTF. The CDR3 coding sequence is TGCGCCAGCAGTTCAGGTCTCGGCTACACCTTC.

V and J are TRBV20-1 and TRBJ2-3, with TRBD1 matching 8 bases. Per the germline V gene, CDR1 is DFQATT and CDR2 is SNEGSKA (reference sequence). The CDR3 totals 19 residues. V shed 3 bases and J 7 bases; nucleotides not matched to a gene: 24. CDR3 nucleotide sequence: TGCAGTGCTAGTAGGGACAGGATGGGGGTGATGGGAGTAATAAATACGCAGTATTTT. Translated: CSASRDRMGVMGVINTQYF.

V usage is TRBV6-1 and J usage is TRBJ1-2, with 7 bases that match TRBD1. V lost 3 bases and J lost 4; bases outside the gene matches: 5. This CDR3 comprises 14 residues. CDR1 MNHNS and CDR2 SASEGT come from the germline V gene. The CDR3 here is CASSDGRGTYGYTF. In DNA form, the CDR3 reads TGTGCCAGCAGTGATGGCAGGGGGACCTATGGCTACACCTTC.

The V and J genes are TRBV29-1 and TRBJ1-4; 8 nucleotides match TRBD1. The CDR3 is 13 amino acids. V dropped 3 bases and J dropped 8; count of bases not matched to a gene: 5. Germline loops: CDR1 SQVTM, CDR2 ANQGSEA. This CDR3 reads CSVDMGQAEKLFF. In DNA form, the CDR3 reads TGCAGCGTTGATATGGGACAGGCGGAAAAACTGTTTTTT.

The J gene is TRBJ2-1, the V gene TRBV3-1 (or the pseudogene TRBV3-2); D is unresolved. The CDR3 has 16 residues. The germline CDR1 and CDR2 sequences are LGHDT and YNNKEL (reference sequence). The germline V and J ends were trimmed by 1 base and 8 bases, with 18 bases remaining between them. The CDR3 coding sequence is TGTGCCAGCAGCCAAGCAGGTGCACTGGCGCAGGATGAGCAGTTCTTC. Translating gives CASSQAGALAQDEQFF.

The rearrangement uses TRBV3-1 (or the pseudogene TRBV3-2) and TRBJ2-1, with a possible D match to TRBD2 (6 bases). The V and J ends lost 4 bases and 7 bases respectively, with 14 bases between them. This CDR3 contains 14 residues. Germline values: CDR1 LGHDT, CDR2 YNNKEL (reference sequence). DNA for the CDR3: TGTGCCAGCAGCCGGGACTCCAGTCGGAATGAGCAGTTCTTC. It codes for CASSRDSSRNEQFF.

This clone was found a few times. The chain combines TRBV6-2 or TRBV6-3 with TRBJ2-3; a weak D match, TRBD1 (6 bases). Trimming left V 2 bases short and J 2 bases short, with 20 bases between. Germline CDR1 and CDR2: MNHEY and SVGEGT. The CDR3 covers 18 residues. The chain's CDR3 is CASSYELEQGRNTDTQYF. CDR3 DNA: TGTGCCAGCAGTTACGAGCTGGAACAGGGACGCAACACAGATACGCAGTATTTT.

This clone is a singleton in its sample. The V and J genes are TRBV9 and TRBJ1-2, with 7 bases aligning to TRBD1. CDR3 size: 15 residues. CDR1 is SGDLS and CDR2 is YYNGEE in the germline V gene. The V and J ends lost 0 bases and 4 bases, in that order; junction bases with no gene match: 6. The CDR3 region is CASSVALGQPYGYTF. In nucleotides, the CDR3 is TGTGCCAGCAGCGTAGCCCTGGGACAGCCCTATGGCTACACCTTC.

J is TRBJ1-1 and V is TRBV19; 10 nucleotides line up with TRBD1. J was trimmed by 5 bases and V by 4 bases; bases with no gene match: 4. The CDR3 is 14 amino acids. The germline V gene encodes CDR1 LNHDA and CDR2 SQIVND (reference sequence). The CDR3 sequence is CASSRTGGSTEAFF. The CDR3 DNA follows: TGTGCCAGTAGTAGGACAGGGGGATCAACTGAAGCTTTCTTT.

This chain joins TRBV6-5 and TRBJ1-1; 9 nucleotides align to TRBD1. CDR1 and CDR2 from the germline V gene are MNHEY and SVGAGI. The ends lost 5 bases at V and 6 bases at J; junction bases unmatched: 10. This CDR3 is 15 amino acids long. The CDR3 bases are TGTGCCAGCAGTAAACCGGGACAGGGTAAGCCTGAAGCTTTCTTT. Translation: CASSKPGQGKPEAFF.

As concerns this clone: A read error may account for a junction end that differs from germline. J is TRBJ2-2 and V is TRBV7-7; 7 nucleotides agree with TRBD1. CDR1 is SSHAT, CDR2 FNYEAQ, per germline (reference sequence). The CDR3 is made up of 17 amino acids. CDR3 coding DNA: TGTGCTAGCAGCCGCCAACAGGGGCCTCAGAACACCGGGGAGCTGTTTTTT. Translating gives CASSRQQGPQNTGELFF.

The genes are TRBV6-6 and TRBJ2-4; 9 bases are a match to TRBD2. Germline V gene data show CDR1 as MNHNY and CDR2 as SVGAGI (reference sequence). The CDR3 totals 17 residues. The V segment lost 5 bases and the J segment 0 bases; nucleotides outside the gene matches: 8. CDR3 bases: TGTGCCAGCAGTCCCGGGACTAGCTTCCTAGCCAAAAACATTCAGTACTTC. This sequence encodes CASSPGTSFLAKNIQYF.